A single sample gave rise to the 16 T cell receptor beta chains below, sequenced in a study of OX40 agonist ivuxolimab in advanced cancers. This table comes from immunoSEQ multiplex PCR, and its TCRdb copy is limited to in-frame clones, with some not included. The data show about 15,000 clones, around 80% seen once. The sequences come from CD4+ or CD8+ T cells sorted from blood, collected in a trial of the OX40 agonist ivuxolimab. These receptors were collected from an adult with an advanced solid tumor such as melanoma, head and neck, liver or kidney cancer.

V is TRBV7-8 and J is TRBJ2-7; D ambiguous. The CDR3 has 12 residues. Germline V lookup: CDR1 SGHVS, CDR2 FQNEAQ. Trimming pared 5 bases from V and 1 base from J, leaving 6 bases between. The CDR3 spells CASSDASYEQYF. The DNA of the CDR3 is TGTGCCAGCAGCGACGCATCCTACGAGCAGTACTTC.

The J gene is TRBJ2-7, the V gene TRBV7-9; D is ambiguous. Germline CDR1 and CDR2: SEHNR and FQNEAQ (reference sequence). V was pared by 10 bases and J by 6 bases, with 13 bases between. This CDR3 has 11 amino acids. CDR3 in amino acids: CAIDRVFEQYF. The CDR3 bases are TGTGCCATAGACCGGGTATTCGAGCAGTACTTC.

In regard to this clone: The likely explanation is a read error, given a far larger clone one base away. Additional DNA sequences in this sample encode the identical CDR3. J is TRBJ1-4 and V is TRBV29-1, with D maybe TRBD1 (5 bases). The CDR3 sequence is 15 residues long. Trimming stripped 0 bases from V and 4 bases from J, with 12 bases between. The germline V gene encodes CDR1 SQVTM and CDR2 ANQGSEA. CDR3 residues: CSVEERGSDNEKLFF. In nucleotides, the CDR3 is TGCAGCGTTGAAGAGCGGGGCTCGGATAATGAAAAACTGTTTTTT.

The chain recombines TRBV18 with TRBJ2-1; D is possibly TRBD2 (6 bases). The CDR3 has 14 amino acids. V was trimmed by 3 bases and J by 6 bases, leaving 12 bases between them. In germline, CDR1 is KGHSH, CDR2 LQKENI. As DNA, the CDR3 is TGTGCCAGCTCACCTACCGGGACTGTCAATGAGCAGTTCTTC. This sequence encodes CASSPTGTVNEQFF.

The sample holds a few counts of this clone. For the CDR3, the DNA is TGTGCCAGCAGCCCCACTCTAAAAGGGGGCGAGCAGTTCTTC. Translating it yields CASSPTLKGGEQFF. The chain couples TRBV7-9 to TRBJ2-1; 7 nucleotides match TRBD1. J lost 10 bases, V lost 5 bases, and 11 bases had no gene match. Germline V gives CDR1 SEHNR, CDR2 FQNEAQ (reference sequence). CDR3 length: 14 amino acids.

V and J are TRBV9 and TRBJ2-5; the match to TRBD1 covers 7 bases. The CDR3 runs to 15 residues. CDR1 SGDLS and CDR2 YYNGEE come from the germline V gene. The V segment lost 0 bases and the J segment 5 bases; nucleotides outside the gene matches: 7. DNA for the CDR3: TGTGCCAGCAGCGTAGAGGCAGGGGGTGTCGAGACCCAGTACTTC. Translated, it gives CASSVEAGGVETQYF.

The chain is built from TRBV6-1 and TRBJ2-7, with a tentative D call TRBD1 (5 bases). CDR3 length: 17 residues. Germline CDR1 is MNHNS and CDR2 is SASEGT. V shed 4 bases and J shed 2 bases, with 21 bases lying between them. Here the CDR3 DNA reads TGTGCCAGCAGTGCATTAACAAGGGGCAAGTCACCCTACGAGCAGTACTTC. This codes for CASSALTRGKSPYEQYF.

The gene calls are TRBV7-9 and TRBJ2-2; perhaps TRBD1 as D (5 bases). The CDR3 length is 14 residues. Germline values: CDR1 SEHNR, CDR2 FQNEAQ (reference sequence). Deletions cut 5 bases from V and 1 base from J, with 8 bases between. CDR3 loop: CASSEGQNTGELFF. In DNA, the CDR3 is TGTGCCAGCAGCGAAGGACAGAACACCGGGGAGCTGTTTTTT.

The chain recombines TRBV5-5 with TRBJ1-1, with D unclear. Germline V CDR1 and CDR2: SGHKS, YYEKEE (reference sequence). The V and J ends lost 1 base and 4 bases respectively, with 2 bases between them. The CDR3 is 11 residues long. The CDR3 is CASSLRTEAFF. The DNA of the CDR3 is TGTGCCAGCAGCTTGCGCACTGAAGCTTTCTTT.

The CDR3 loop is CASSTVAGGQRLGYEQYF. The CDR3, as DNA: TGTGCCAGCAGTACGGTCGCGGGGGGACAGCGACTTGGATACGAGCAGTACTTC. The chain combines TRBV28 with TRBJ2-7, with D possibly TRBD2 on 8 matching bases. CDR1 MDHEN and CDR2 SYDVKM come from the germline V gene. This CDR3 comprises 18 residues. V lost 5 bases and J lost 4, with 27 bases in between.

This clone was picked up a small number of times. The chain is built from TRBV11-2 and TRBJ1-1; the match to TRBD1 covers 7 bases. The ends lost 1 base at V and 8 bases at J; junction bases unmatched: 7. Germline-derived CDR1 and CDR2 are SGHAT and FQNNGV. This CDR3 has 14 amino acids. The CDR3 spells CASSLATGRAEAFF. The CDR3 bases are TGTGCCAGCAGCTTAGCGACAGGGCGTGCGGAAGCTTTCTTT.

The J gene is TRBJ2-1, the V gene TRBV9; 8 nucleotides align to TRBD2. V shed 2 bases, J shed 0 bases, and the junction held 4 bases outside the gene matches. CDR3 length: 16 amino acids. Germline V gives CDR1 SGDLS, CDR2 YYNGEE. The CDR3 reads CASSVSGTSSYNEQFF. The DNA of the CDR3 is TGTGCCAGCAGCGTCTCCGGGACTAGCTCCTACAATGAGCAGTTCTTC.

In DNA form, the CDR3 reads TGTGCCAGCAGCCAAGACGCAGGGGGAGGACGTGGCTACACCTTC. This gives the protein CASSQDAGGGRGYTF. The genes are TRBV14 and TRBJ1-2; TRBD1 matches 7 bases. V lost 0 bases and J lost 7; bases outside the gene matches: 8. The CDR3 totals 15 residues. Germline CDR1 reads SGHDN; CDR2 reads FVKESK.

The chain is built from TRBV7-9 and TRBJ1-4; D call uncertain. The CDR3 covers 15 residues. With 8 bases removed from V and 0 bases from J, the gap between germline ends came to 13 bases. Germline V gene sequence: CDR1 SEHNR, CDR2 FQNEAQ (reference sequence). CDR3 sequence: CASRPPGSTNEKLFF. In DNA form, the CDR3 reads TGTGCCAGCCGCCCACCCGGGTCAACTAATGAAAAACTGTTTTTT.

V usage is TRBV6-6 and J usage is TRBJ2-7, with unresolved D. The CDR3 covers 10 residues. The V gene's germline CDR1 is MNHNY and CDR2 SVGAGI (reference sequence). The V gene lost 6 bases and the J gene lost 3 bases, with 3 bases spanning the gap. This CDR3 reads CASRGYEQYF. CDR3 coding DNA: TGTGCCAGCAGGGGCTACGAGCAGTACTTC.

The chain uses TRBV13 and TRBJ2-5; TRBD1 matches at 8 bases. V lost 5 bases to trimming and J lost 5 bases; unmatched junction nucleotides: 13. The length of the CDR3 is 16 residues. The germline CDR1 and CDR2 sequences are PRHDT and FYEKMQ (reference sequence). CDR3 residues: CASSDRRDRTKETQYF. The CDR3 DNA follows: TGTGCCAGCAGCGATCGACGGGACAGGACCAAGGAGACCCAGTACTTC.